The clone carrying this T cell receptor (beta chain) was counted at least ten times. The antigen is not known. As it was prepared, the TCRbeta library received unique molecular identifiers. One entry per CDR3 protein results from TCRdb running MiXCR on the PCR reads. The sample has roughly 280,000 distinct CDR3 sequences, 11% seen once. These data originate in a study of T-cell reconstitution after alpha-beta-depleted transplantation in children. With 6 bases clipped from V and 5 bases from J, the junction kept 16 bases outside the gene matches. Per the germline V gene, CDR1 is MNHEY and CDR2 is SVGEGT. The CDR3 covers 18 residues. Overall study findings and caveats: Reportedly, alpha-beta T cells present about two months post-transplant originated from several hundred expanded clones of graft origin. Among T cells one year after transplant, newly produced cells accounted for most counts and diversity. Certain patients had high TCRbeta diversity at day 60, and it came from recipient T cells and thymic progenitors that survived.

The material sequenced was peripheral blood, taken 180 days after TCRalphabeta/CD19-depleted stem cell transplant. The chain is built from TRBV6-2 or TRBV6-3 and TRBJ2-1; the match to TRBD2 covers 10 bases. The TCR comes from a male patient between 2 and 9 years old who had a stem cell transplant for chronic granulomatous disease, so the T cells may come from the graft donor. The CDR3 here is CASSPGGISGGRNNEQFF. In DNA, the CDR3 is TGTGCCAGCAGCCCGGGGGGGATTAGCGGGGGGCGGAACAATGAGCAGTTCTTC.